Following are 20 T cell receptor beta chains from one sample sequenced in a study of cytotoxic CD8 clonotypes in ibrutinib-treated CLL. The repertoire was sequenced with immunoSEQ multiplex PCR; TCRdb's copy has only in-frame clones and lacks some. The repertoire holds some 170,000 clones, with nearly 90% as singletons. Source: PBMCs, taken at disease progression, from a patient treated with ibrutinib. All receptors come from a human donor with chronic lymphocytic leukemia.

The J gene is TRBJ2-1, the V gene TRBV7-8, with 11 bases that match TRBD2. This CDR3 region has 15 residues. J lost 2 bases, V lost 5 bases, and 2 bases had no gene match. Looked up from germline, CDR1 is SGHVS and CDR2 is FQNEAQ. In DNA form, the CDR3 reads TGTGCCAGCAGCCAGGGACTAGCGGCCTACAATGAGCAGTTCTTC. It specifies CASSQGLAAYNEQFF.

The V gene is TRBV5-6, the J gene TRBJ1-2, with D maybe TRBD1 (5 bases). Trimming took off 2 bases at V and 9 bases at J, with 17 bases between the two ends. The CDR3 totals 14 residues. The germline gives CDR1 SGHDT, CDR2 YYEEEE. The CDR3 DNA is TGTGCCAGCAGCTTAGCGTCTCCGGGACGGAGCTACACCTTC. This translates into CASSLASPGRSYTF. Looking up the rest from reference TRBV5-6 and TRBJ1-2 gives the full variable domain: DAGVTQSPTHLIKTRGQQVTLRCSPKSGHDTVSWYQQALGQGPQFIFQYYEEEERQRGNFPDRFSGHQFPNYSSELNVNALLLGDSALYLCASSLASPGRSYTFGSGTRLTVV.

This rearrangement joins TRBV4-1 to TRBJ1-5; possible D gene TRBD1, 5 bases. Germline CDR1 MGHRA, CDR2 YSYEKL. The CDR3 spans 13 residues. Trimming took off 4 bases at V and 6 bases at J, with 10 bases between the two ends. The CDR3 nucleotides are TGCGCCAGCAGCCCGGCAGGGAGTCAGCCCCAGCATTTT. As protein: CASSPAGSQPQHF.

V gene TRBV7-9 combines with J gene TRBJ1-2, with D tentatively TRBD1 (5 bases). From germline, CDR1 is SEHNR and CDR2 FQNEAQ (reference sequence). The CDR3 is 14 residues long. V was cut by 7 bases and J by 6 bases, with 18 bases left in between. CDR3 region: CASTGGYWRDGYTF. The CDR3 nucleotides read TGTGCCAGCACCGGGGGTTATTGGAGGGATGGCTACACCTTC.

The rearrangement links TRBV7-3 to TRBJ1-1; no definite D call. Germline V CDR1 and CDR2: SGHTA, FQGTGA. The CDR3 has 13 residues. The V end was cut by 5 bases, the J end by 1 base, with 8 bases between. The CDR3, as DNA: TGTGCCAGCAGCAAGTGGGAGAACACTGAAGCTTTCTTT. It yields the protein CASSKWENTEAFF. The full variable domain, its missing parts supplied by reference TRBV7-3 and TRBJ1-1, is GAGVSQTPSNKVTEKGKYVELRCDPISGHTALYWYRQSLGQGPEFLIYFQGTGAADDSGLPNDRFFAVRPEGSVSTLKIQRTERGDSAVYLCASSKWENTEAFFGQGTRLTVV.

The chain joins TRBV4-2 to TRBJ1-1; D uncertain. The CDR3 is made up of 14 amino acids. Trimming cost V 1 base and J 1 base, with 7 bases left between them. Germline CDR1 reads LGHNA; CDR2 reads YNFKEQ. The CDR3 DNA is TGTGCCAGCAGCCAAGCAACGGAGAACACTGAAGCTTTCTTT. Translating gives CASSQATENTEAFF.

The rearrangement links TRBV5-6 to TRBJ2-1; 10 nucleotides agree with TRBD1. Germline CDR1 SGHDT, CDR2 YYEEEE. Trimming at V came to 4 bases and at J to 9 bases, leaving 7 bases not matched to a gene. CDR3 length: 14 residues. The CDR3 spells CASSPWTGGSEQFF. CDR3 nucleotide sequence: TGTGCCAGCAGCCCCTGGACAGGGGGGTCTGAGCAGTTCTTC. The complete variable domain, with remaining parts taken from reference TRBV5-6 and TRBJ2-1, reads DAGVTQSPTHLIKTRGQQVTLRCSPKSGHDTVSWYQQALGQGPQFIFQYYEEEERQRGNFPDRFSGHQFPNYSSELNVNALLLGDSALYLCASSPWTGGSEQFFGPGTRLTVL.

The chain combines TRBV4-3 with TRBJ2-3; 10 nucleotides match TRBD2. V trimming: 1 base; J trimming: 2 bases; junction bases outside the gene matches: 3. The CDR3 contains 16 residues. The germline V gene has CDR1 LGHNA and CDR2 YSLEER. The CDR3 loop reads CASSQASGGVTDTQYF. The DNA for the CDR3 is TGCGCCAGCAGCCAAGCCAGCGGGGGGGTCACAGATACGCAGTATTTT.

V and J are TRBV5-4 and TRBJ2-1; possibly TRBD2 for D (5 bases). This CDR3 contains 13 residues. With 0 bases removed from V and 9 bases from J, the gap between germline ends came to 10 bases. The germline gives CDR1 SGHNT, CDR2 YYREEE (reference sequence). Written as DNA, the CDR3 is TGTGCCAGCAGCTTGGGGGGAGTCGGTGAGCAGTTCTTC. It is translated as CASSLGGVGEQFF.

The CDR3 is CASSEWGLETQYF. In DNA form, the CDR3 reads TGTGCCAGCAGTGAATGGGGACTAGAGACCCAGTACTTC. V usage is TRBV6-1 and J usage is TRBJ2-5; weak D call: TRBD2 (6 bases). Germline V CDR1 and CDR2: MNHNS, SASEGT. The V gene lost 2 bases and the J gene lost 4 bases, with 8 bases spanning the gap. The CDR3 covers 13 residues.

The CDR3 region has the DNA TGCGCCAGCAGTGAGGCCGGGACAGGCAACTATGGCTACACCTTC. Amino acid sequence: CASSEAGTGNYGYTF. The chain links TRBV10-2 to TRBJ1-2; TRBD1 agrees at 8 bases. The junction had 4 bases not matched to a gene; V was cut back by 2 bases and J by 2 bases. This CDR3 has 15 residues. The germline CDR1 and CDR2 sequences are WSHSY and SAAADI.

The chain uses TRBV9 and TRBJ2-1; D unresolved. Germline CDR1 is SGDLS and CDR2 is YYNGEE. There are 13 residues in the CDR3. V was trimmed by 0 bases and J by 5 bases, leaving 6 bases between them. The CDR3 sequence: CASSVGTNNEQFF. CDR3 DNA: TGTGCCAGCAGCGTAGGGACGAACAATGAGCAGTTCTTC. Drawing the rest from reference TRBV9 and TRBJ2-1, the complete variable domain is DSGVTQTPKHLITATGQRVTLRCSPRSGDLSVYWYQQSLDQGLQFLIQYYNGEERAKGNILERFSAQQFPDLHSELNLSSLELGDSALYFCASSVGTNNEQFFGPGTRLTVL.

The chain couples TRBV5-1 to TRBJ2-1; 11 bases line up with TRBD2. This CDR3 spans 16 amino acids. Trimming removed 4 bases from V and 4 bases from J; junction bases left unmatched: 7. CDR1 and CDR2 from the germline V gene are SGHRS and YFSETQ. The CDR3 DNA is TGCGCCAGCAGCCCTCCCCTAGCGGGGGGTTACAATGAGCAGTTCTTC. It specifies CASSPPLAGGYNEQFF.

J is TRBJ2-7 and V is TRBV7-9; D might be TRBD2 (6 bases). Trimming took off 5 bases at V and 0 bases at J, with 14 bases between the two ends. The CDR3 spans 15 residues. Germline assignment: CDR1 SEHNR and CDR2 FQNEAQ (reference sequence). This CDR3 reads CASSIRDFHSYEQYF. In DNA, the CDR3 is TGTGCCAGCAGCATCCGGGACTTTCACTCCTACGAGCAGTACTTC.

The J gene is TRBJ2-2, the V gene TRBV25-1, with a possible D match to TRBD2 (6 bases). Germline-derived CDR1 and CDR2 are MGHDK and SYGVNS. The CDR3 is made up of 15 amino acids. The ends were cut back, 0 bases at V and 7 bases at J, with 12 bases in the middle. DNA of the CDR3: TGTGCCAGCAGTGAATATAGTAGGGGAGGCGGGGAGCTGTTTTTT. It yields the protein CASSEYSRGGGELFF.

This rearrangement joins TRBV6-5 to TRBJ2-5, with TRBD1 as a possible D gene (6 bases). Per the germline V gene, CDR1 is MNHEY and CDR2 is SVGAGI. The CDR3 has 14 residues. V dropped 5 bases and J dropped 5 bases, with 15 bases sitting between them. Here the CDR3 DNA reads TGTGCCAGCAGTAAGCAGGGACAACGGGAGACCCAGTACTTC. This sequence encodes CASSKQGQRETQYF.

The V gene is TRBV30, the J gene TRBJ1-5, with a weak D call TRBD1 (6 bases). Germline CDR1 reads GTSNPN; CDR2 reads SVGIG (reference sequence). The CDR3 runs 14 residues. V lost 2 bases, J lost 9 bases, and 17 bases lay in between. The chain's CDR3 is CAWSPGHSFWPQHF. The CDR3 bases are TGTGCCTGGAGTCCGGGACACTCTTTTTGGCCCCAGCATTTT. Based on the CDR3 plus reference TRBV30 and TRBJ1-5, the full variable domain is SQTIHQWPATLVQPVGSPLSLECTVEGTSNPNLYWYRQAAGRGLQLLFYSVGIGQISSEVPQNLSASRPQDRQFILSSKKLLLSDSGFYLCAWSPGHSFWPQHFGDGTRLSIL.

The chain recombines TRBV14 with TRBJ1-4; 9 nucleotides line up with TRBD1. The V and J ends lost 5 bases and 9 bases, in that order; junction bases with no gene match: 10. CDR1 and CDR2 (germline): SGHDN, FVKESK. This CDR3 contains 15 residues. The CDR3 is CASSSLGQGFKKLFF. The CDR3 DNA sequence: TGTGCCAGCAGCTCCCTCGGACAGGGGTTCAAAAAACTGTTTTTT.

The V and J genes are TRBV7-2 and TRBJ2-7; D possibly matches TRBD1 or TRBD2 (6 bases each). V was clipped by 7 bases and J by 0 bases, with 19 bases between them. The V gene's germline CDR1 is SGHTA and CDR2 FQGNSA. The CDR3 consists of 16 residues. CDR3 sequence reads: CASTPTAAGHSYEQYF. The CDR3 DNA follows: TGTGCCAGCACCCCGACGGCGGCGGGACACTCCTACGAGCAGTACTTC.

The chain employs TRBV6-5 and TRBJ2-3, with 10 bases matching TRBD2. The CDR3 has 15 amino acids. V lost 2 bases, J lost 6 bases, and 5 bases stayed unmatched. Germline-derived CDR1 and CDR2 are MNHEY and SVGAGI. CDR3 DNA sequence: TGTGCCAGCAGTTACCGGACTAGCGGAGGGGATACGCAGTATTTT. Its translation is CASSYRTSGGDTQYF.